A single sample is the source of the 15 T cell receptor beta chains below, sequenced in a study of blood T cell repertoires in COVID-19. Assay: immunoSEQ multiplex PCR; the TCRdb copy retains only in-frame clones and omits some. The data hold about 210,000 clones, with roughly 81% observed a single time. Sequenced sample: peripheral blood. Receptors originate from a woman over 75 with acute or convalescent COVID-19.

The V gene is TRBV5-1, the J gene TRBJ2-1; 8 bases map to TRBD2. The V gene's germline CDR1 is SGHRS and CDR2 YFSETQ. The trim removed 3 bases at V and 4 bases at J, leaving 12 bases unmatched. CDR3 length equals 17 residues. The CDR3 loop is CASSSSGGASGYNEQFF. Here the CDR3 DNA reads TGCGCCAGCAGCTCCTCGGGGGGGGCTAGCGGATACAATGAGCAGTTCTTC.

V usage is TRBV19 and J usage is TRBJ2-7, with D tentatively TRBD1 (5 bases). Trimming pared 3 bases from V and 5 bases from J, leaving 14 bases between. The CDR3 is made up of 14 amino acids. Germline assignment: CDR1 LNHDA and CDR2 SQIVND (reference sequence). The CDR3 DNA follows: TGTGCCAGTAGTATGACCAGGGTGCTGGACGAGCAGTACTTC. Its translation is CASSMTRVLDEQYF.

The CDR3 protein is CASSPPSGRGSGELFF. The CDR3 DNA is TGTGCCAGCAGCCCCCCTAGCGGGAGGGGGAGCGGGGAGCTGTTTTTT. This chain connects TRBV7-3 to TRBJ2-2; 12 positions match TRBD2. V lost 5 bases and J lost 7; bases outside the gene matches: 8. The CDR3 is 16 amino acids. CDR1 is SGHTA and CDR2 is FQGTGA in the germline V gene.

V gene TRBV4-3 combines with J gene TRBJ1-4; a possible D gene is TRBD1 (6 bases). This CDR3 comprises 14 residues. CDR1 and CDR2 from the germline V gene are LGHNA and YSLEER. Trimming took off 2 bases at V and 8 bases at J, with 12 bases between the two ends. CDR3 DNA sequence: TGCGCCAGCAGCCAAAGGGGGGGTACGGAAAAACTGTTTTTT. This sequence encodes CASSQRGGTEKLFF.

This chain links TRBV28 with TRBJ2-5; D gene ambiguous. Germline CDR1 is MDHEN and CDR2 is SYDVKM. The CDR3 has 13 amino acids. V lost 2 bases and J lost 1, with 5 bases in between. The CDR3 region is CASSLNSQETQYF. For the CDR3, the DNA is TGTGCCAGCAGTTTAAACAGCCAAGAGACCCAGTACTTC.

The sample holds one count of this clone. The chain recombines TRBV5-1 with TRBJ1-4, with 8 bases matching TRBD1. The CDR3 contains 14 residues. The germline CDR1 and CDR2 sequences are SGHRS and YFSETQ. Trimming removed 4 bases from V and 7 bases from J; junction bases left unmatched: 6. In nucleotides, the CDR3 is TGCGCCAGCAGCGTTCAGGGGGCGCTTGAAAAACTGTTTTTT. Amino acid sequence: CASSVQGALEKLFF.

The gene calls are TRBV25-1 and TRBJ1-1, with TRBD1 as a possible D gene (6 bases). Germline assignment: CDR1 MGHDK and CDR2 SYGVNS. The CDR3 consists of 15 residues. The germline V and J ends were trimmed by 3 bases and 1 base, with 12 bases remaining between them. This chain's CDR3 is CASSEAGDQNTEAFF. The CDR3 nucleotides read TGTGCCAGCAGTGAGGCAGGGGACCAGAACACTGAAGCTTTCTTT.

The rearrangement joins TRBV29-1 to TRBJ2-2; TRBD2 matches at 10 bases. Germline assignment: CDR1 SQVTM and CDR2 ANQGSEA. CDR3 length: 19 residues. Losses at the gene ends were 6 bases for V and 5 bases for J; bases not matched to a gene: 21. The CDR3 is CSVAFVGTSESRGTGELFF. As DNA, the CDR3 is TGCAGCGTCGCCTTTGTCGGGACTAGCGAGTCCCGGGGGACCGGGGAGCTGTTTTTT.

The chain recombines TRBV5-1 with TRBJ1-5; TRBD1 might be the D (6 bases). Trimming shortened V by 0 bases and J by 6 bases, and 10 bases separated the two germline ends. The CDR3 spans 14 residues. The germline V gene encodes CDR1 SGHRS and CDR2 YFSETQ. CDR3: CASSLETGTQPQHF. The CDR3 DNA follows: TGCGCCAGCAGCTTGGAAACAGGGACTCAGCCCCAGCATTTT. The whole variable domain, remainder taken from reference TRBV5-1 and TRBJ1-5, is KAGVTQTPRYLIKTRGQQVTLSCSPISGHRSVSWYQQTPGQGLQFLFEYFSETQRNKGNFPGRFSGRQFSNSRSEMNVSTLELGDSALYLCASSLETGTQPQHFGDGTRLSIL.

V usage is TRBV18 and J usage is TRBJ2-1, with TRBD1 matching 8 bases. From germline, CDR1 is KGHSH and CDR2 LQKENI. This CDR3 is built from 15 residues. Unmatched junction bases numbered 7, after V lost 2 bases and J lost 7 bases. The CDR3 nucleotides are TGTGCCAGCTCACCAGGACAGGGAAGCCGGAATGAGCAGTTCTTC. Its protein is CASSPGQGSRNEQFF.

J is TRBJ2-7 and V is TRBV28, with a weak D call TRBD1 (6 bases). Germline V gene sequence: CDR1 MDHEN, CDR2 SYDVKM. V lost 3 bases, J lost 0 bases, and 15 bases lay in between. The CDR3 spans 16 residues. Written as DNA, the CDR3 is TGTGCCAGCAGTTTTTGGGGGCTCTCGAGCTCCTACGAGCAGTACTTC. Amino acids: CASSFWGLSSSYEQYF.

This clone was seen a single time. The J gene is TRBJ2-2, the V gene TRBV7-2; 7 positions agree with TRBD1. CDR1 and CDR2 from the germline V gene are SGHTA and FQGNSA. CDR3 size: 14 residues. The CDR3 spells CAEGAAANTGELFF. Here the CDR3 DNA reads TGTGCAGAGGGGGCGGCGGCGAACACCGGGGAGCTGTTTTTT.

The V gene is TRBV6-2 or TRBV6-3, the J gene TRBJ2-7; 7 nucleotides agree with TRBD2. Germline trimming cut 0 bases from V and 3 bases from J; bases unmatched to any gene: 5. This CDR3 is 15 amino acids long. Germline V gene sequence: CDR1 MNHEY, CDR2 SVGEGT. CDR3 sequence: CASSYSKLAIYEQYF. CDR3 DNA: TGTGCCAGCAGTTACTCAAAACTAGCGATCTACGAGCAGTACTTC.

This clone was observed a single time. The chain recombines TRBV4-3 with TRBJ1-6, with 7 bases that match TRBD1. The trim removed 0 bases at V and 8 bases at J, leaving 10 bases unmatched. CDR1 and CDR2 from the germline V gene are LGHNA and YSLEER. The CDR3 loop spans 17 amino acids. The chain's CDR3 is CASSQDLATGVHSPLHF. The DNA of the CDR3 is TGCGCCAGCAGCCAAGATTTGGCCACAGGGGTACATTCACCCCTCCACTTT.

By sample fraction, this clone is medium-sized. The V gene is TRBV19, the J gene TRBJ2-4; 7 bases align to TRBD1. The CDR3 loop spans 15 amino acids. Germline CDR1 reads LNHDA; CDR2 reads SQIVND (reference sequence). Trimming at V came to 2 bases and at J to 2 bases, leaving 3 bases not matched to a gene. The chain's CDR3 is CASSILTGTKNIQYF. CDR3 nucleotide sequence: TGTGCCAGTAGTATACTGACAGGGACCAAAAACATTCAGTACTTC.